These 18 T cell receptor beta chains were all obtained from the same sample, sequenced in a study of T cell repertoires in aging, cancer and after chemotherapy. TRB rearrangements spanning V, D and J were amplified using mixed TRB-A/B primers. From the multiplex PCR reads, TCRdb called clonotypes with MiXCR, one entry per CDR3 protein. The table lists roughly 8,600 distinct CDR3 sequences, less than 35% of them singletons. Amplification of TCR beta used genomic DNA extracted from peripheral blood. The sequencing input was blood. All receptors come from a human donor in good health.

Comment on this clonotype: At one boundary the junction diverges from the germline segment, which might be a read error. The chain couples TRBV27 to TRBJ2-1; D gene unclear. Germline V lookup: CDR1 MNHEY, CDR2 SMNVEV (reference sequence). This CDR3 contains 15 residues. The CDR3 DNA reads TGTGCCAGCAGTTTGTTTTTCGTCGGCTCCAATAAGCAGTTCTTC. Its protein product is CASSLFFVGSNKQFF.

V usage is TRBV12-3 or TRBV12-4 and J usage is TRBJ1-2, with D perhaps TRBD1 (6 bases). V was shortened by 4 bases and J by 0 bases, with 21 bases between the two germline ends. This CDR3 has 18 amino acids. The CDR3 loop is CASSYSRAGATPNYGYTF. The CDR3 bases are TGTGCCAGCAGTTACTCCCGGGCAGGGGCCACCCCTAACTATGGCTACACCTTC.

This clonotype was seen only a few times. The J gene is TRBJ1-2, the V gene TRBV19; TRBD1 is a possible D gene (6 bases). Germline V gene sequence: CDR1 LNHDA, CDR2 SQIVND (reference sequence). The CDR3 spans 14 residues. Deletions cut 3 bases from V and 4 bases from J, with 12 bases between. The CDR3 is CASSIGQGLYGYTF. The CDR3 bases are TGTGCCAGTAGTATCGGGCAGGGGCTCTATGGCTACACCTTC.

J is TRBJ2-5 and V is TRBV20-1; 11 nucleotides align to TRBD2. With 0 bases clipped from V and 5 bases from J, the junction kept 5 bases outside the gene matches. Germline V gene lookup returns CDR1 DFQATT and CDR2 SNEGSKA (reference sequence). The CDR3 runs to 15 residues. The chain's CDR3 is CSARDSRTSGETQYF. For the CDR3, the DNA is TGCAGTGCTAGAGACTCCCGGACTAGCGGGGAGACCCAGTACTTC.

V is TRBV7-2 and J is TRBJ1-5; D unresolved. Germline V gene sequence: CDR1 SGHTA, CDR2 FQGNSA. The CDR3 totals 12 residues. Trimming stripped 8 bases from V and 6 bases from J, with 11 bases between. The CDR3 reads CASLHRSQPQHF. The CDR3 bases are TGTGCCAGCCTACACCGGAGTCAGCCCCAGCATTTT.

In the case of this clonotype: With a much larger clone just one base away, this may be a read error. J is TRBJ2-1 and V is TRBV7-6; possibly TRBD2 for D (7 bases). The CDR3 runs 17 residues. The V gene's germline CDR1 is SGHVS and CDR2 FNYEAQ. The DNA for the CDR3 is TGTGCCAGCAGCTTAAGACCCCCGGGGGGCTCCTACAATAAGCAGTTCTTC. This encodes CASSLRPPGGSYNKQFF.

The chain couples TRBV6-2 or TRBV6-3 to TRBJ2-7; no firm D call. Looked up from germline, CDR1 is MNHEY and CDR2 is SVGEGT. V dropped 0 bases and J dropped 1 base, with 16 bases sitting between them. The CDR3 is 17 residues long. The CDR3 DNA is TGTGCCAGCAGTTACTCCGTGGGCCGAACATTATCCTACGAGCAGTACTTC. Protein: CASSYSVGRTLSYEQYF.

By share of the sample, this clonotype is medium-sized. The rearrangement links TRBV6-6 to TRBJ2-1; D unclear. V shed 4 bases and J shed 6 bases, with 1 base lying between them. From germline, CDR1 is MNHNY and CDR2 SVGAGI (reference sequence). CDR3 length equals 10 residues. Here the CDR3 reads CASSSNEQFF. In DNA, the CDR3 is TGTGCCAGCAGTTCCAATGAGCAGTTCTTC.

The chain uses TRBV15 and TRBJ2-7; D uncertain. Germline V gene sequence: CDR1 LNHNV, CDR2 YYDKDF (reference sequence). The CDR3 length is 15 residues. V was pared by 0 bases and J by 0 bases, with 9 bases between. Here the CDR3 reads CATSRDNANSYEQYF. The CDR3 DNA follows: TGTGCCACCAGCAGAGATAATGCCAACTCCTACGAGCAGTACTTC.

The V and J genes are TRBV5-1 and TRBJ2-5, with 7 bases matching TRBD2. From germline, CDR1 is SGHRS and CDR2 YFSETQ. Trimming removed 0 bases from V and 5 bases from J; junction bases left unmatched: 7. The CDR3 loop spans 15 amino acids. This CDR3 is CASSLAAGPGETQYF. CDR3 bases: TGCGCCAGCAGCTTGGCAGCGGGACCCGGGGAGACCCAGTACTTC.

This clonotype has just a few counts. The chain uses TRBV6-2 or TRBV6-3 and TRBJ1-2, with 9 bases lining up with TRBD1. Trimming cost V 6 bases and J 0 bases; bases outside gene matches: 8. The CDR3 spans 16 residues. Germline CDR1 is MNHEY and CDR2 is SVGEGT. CDR3 residues: CASSPDRGTTNYGYTF. The CDR3 region has the DNA TGTGCCAGCAGCCCGGACAGGGGCACAACTAACTATGGCTACACCTTC.

The V call is TRBV7-2, the J call TRBJ1-1; 7 bases align to TRBD1. Germline V gene data show CDR1 as SGHTA and CDR2 as FQGNSA. The ends lost 5 bases at V and 0 bases at J; junction bases unmatched: 9. The CDR3 is made up of 16 amino acids. Here the CDR3 reads CASSPRGGQMNTEAFF. In DNA form, the CDR3 reads TGTGCCAGCAGCCCCAGGGGGGGACAGATGAACACTGAAGCTTTCTTT.

This rearrangement joins TRBV7-6 to TRBJ2-3; D not resolved. Trimming removed 6 bases from V and 3 bases from J, with 10 bases in between. Germline CDR1 SGHVS, CDR2 FNYEAQ. The CDR3 consists of 13 residues. In DNA form, the CDR3 reads TGTGCCAGCAGGTTCACTGGTACAGATACGCAGTATTTT. Its protein product is CASRFTGTDTQYF.

This clonotype was recorded a few times. The chain recombines TRBV24-1 with TRBJ2-3; 11 positions agree with TRBD2. The trim removed 4 bases at V and 2 bases at J, leaving 4 bases unmatched. This CDR3 comprises 16 residues. CDR1 and CDR2 (germline): KGHDR, SFDVKD. CDR3 sequence reads: CATSEPTSGVTDTQYF. As DNA, the CDR3 is TGTGCCACCAGTGAGCCGACTAGCGGGGTCACAGATACGCAGTATTTT.

This clonotype is labeled as medium-sized. The chain links TRBV6-2 or TRBV6-3 to TRBJ2-2; possibly TRBD1 or TRBD2 for D (5 bases each). The length of the CDR3 is 15 residues. Trimming cost V 5 bases and J 3 bases, with 13 bases left between them. CDR1 is MNHEY, CDR2 SVGEGT, per germline. This CDR3 reads CASSPDEGYTGELFF. The CDR3 region has the DNA TGTGCCAGCAGTCCAGACGAGGGGTACACCGGGGAGCTGTTTTTT.

The genes are TRBV18 and TRBJ1-4; D remains unclear. Germline V CDR1 and CDR2: KGHSH, LQKENI. Deletions cut 5 bases from V and 12 bases from J, with 19 bases between. The CDR3 totals 14 residues. CDR3 sequence reads: CASSSRRPDGELFF. CDR3 DNA sequence: TGTGCCAGCTCAAGTCGGCGCCCGGATGGGGAACTGTTTTTT. Using reference TRBV18 and TRBJ1-4 for the parts outside the CDR3, the full variable domain is NAGVMQNPRHLVRRRGQEARLRCSPMKGHSHVYWYRQLPEEGLKFMVYLQKENIIDESGMPKERFSAEFPKEGPSILRIQQVVRGDSAAYFCASSSRRPDGELFFGSGTQLSVL.

This clonotype was counted only a few times. CDR3 loop: CASSVPGTEAFF. The CDR3 region has the DNA TGTGCCAGCAGTGTACCGGGGACTGAAGCTTTCTTT. The chain combines TRBV6-1 with TRBJ1-1; D remains ambiguous. Germline assignment: CDR1 MNHNS and CDR2 SASEGT. Deletions cut 4 bases from V and 5 bases from J, with 8 bases between. CDR3 length: 12 amino acids.

This chain links TRBV5-6 with TRBJ1-4; 7 bases map to TRBD1. The trim removed 4 bases at V and 5 bases at J, leaving 11 bases unmatched. Germline V gene data show CDR1 as SGHDT and CDR2 as YYEEEE. There are 16 residues in the CDR3. The chain's CDR3 is CASSPGLTGRNEKLFF. The CDR3 DNA sequence: TGTGCCAGCAGCCCGGGACTGACAGGGAGGAATGAAAAACTGTTTTTT.